The clone carrying this T cell receptor beta chain showed up many times. The target antigen is unknown. The PCR used 60 Vbeta and 13 Jbeta primers. Under the authors' procedure: In a later analysis, the count reached about 75 million unique TCR beta chains, with 9 million to 11 million shared. Profiled with immunoSEQ multiplex PCR; TCRdb holds only in-frame clones, not every one. For V, J and clone size, that table is used; D and trimming come from the DNA. This sample yields fewer than 200,000 clones, of which approximately 82% are seen a single time; 4.9% belongs to the top ten. These data are taken from a study of cytomegalovirus exposure and HLA in healthy donors. Overall study: Early on, a data release was issued that held approximately 78 million unique TCRs from HLA-typed donors. Whole-study findings and limits: TCR beta chains numbering 150 to 200 were designated cytomegalovirus-associated. Later analysis showed most CMV-associated TCR beta chains appearing HLA-restricted.

The receptor was isolated from a male donor in good health and CMV-seronegative. The sequenced material came from PBMCs.

CDR3 sequence (DNA): TGTGCCAGCAGTGACGGGGTGGGAGGCTCCGGGGAGCTGTTTTTT. Translating gives CASSDGVGGSGELFF. V is TRBV6-1 and J is TRBJ2-2; tentatively, D is TRBD2 (6 bases). The length of the CDR3 is 15 residues. In germline, CDR1 is MNHNS, CDR2 SASEGT. V dropped 3 bases and J dropped 6 bases, with 14 bases sitting between them.